These 20 T cell receptor beta chains were all obtained from the same sample, sequenced in a study of blood T cell repertoires in COVID-19. Profiling relied on immunoSEQ multiplex PCR, and the TCRdb table lists in-frame clones only, not all of them. The sample has around 140,000 clones; about 86% are singletons. Material for sequencing was peripheral blood. The receptors here all came from a woman in her sixties with active or convalescent COVID-19.

The CDR3 protein is CASREGTGTINEQFF. CDR3 DNA: TGTGCCAGTCGGGAGGGGACTGGAACTATCAATGAGCAGTTCTTC. This sequence joins TRBV7-2 and TRBJ2-1; 8 bases line up with TRBD2. The CDR3 length is 15 residues. J lost 6 bases, V lost 9 bases, and 13 bases had no gene match. Germline CDR1 is SGHTA and CDR2 is FQGNSA.

The CDR3 region is CSVEDISGNTIYF. CDR3 sequence (DNA): TGCAGCGTTGAGGACATTTCCGGAAACACCATATATTTT. The chain uses TRBV29-1 and TRBJ1-3; a weak D match, TRBD1 (5 bases). Trimming pared 3 bases from V and 4 bases from J, leaving 10 bases between. Germline-derived CDR1 and CDR2 are SQVTM and ANQGSEA. The CDR3 extends over 13 amino acids.

The V gene is TRBV9, the J gene TRBJ2-2; maybe TRBD2 (6 bases). CDR3 length: 16 amino acids. Germline assignment: CDR1 SGDLS and CDR2 YYNGEE. Trimming removed 0 bases at V and 4 bases at J, with 13 bases between. The CDR3, as DNA: TGTGCCAGCAGCGTAGGCCAGGGAGGCGGCACCGGGGAGCTGTTTTTT. This sequence encodes CASSVGQGGGTGELFF.

This chain joins TRBV6-5 and TRBJ1-1, with 8 bases fitting TRBD1. Germline lookup yields CDR1 MNHEY and CDR2 SVGAGI. Germline trimming cut 7 bases from V and 4 bases from J; bases unmatched to any gene: 8. This CDR3 contains 14 residues. The CDR3: CASTQGASGTEAFF. The CDR3 bases are TGTGCCAGCACCCAGGGGGCGAGCGGCACTGAAGCTTTCTTT.

This clone has a single count. This rearrangement joins TRBV14 to TRBJ2-5, with 8 bases fitting TRBD2. CDR1 is SGHDN, CDR2 FVKESK, per germline. With 6 bases clipped from V and 5 bases from J, the junction kept 5 bases outside the gene matches. CDR3 size: 13 residues. The chain's CDR3 is CASSLSGSETQYF. As DNA, the CDR3 is TGTGCCAGCAGTCTAAGCGGGAGTGAGACCCAGTACTTC. The full variable domain, completed using reference TRBV14 and TRBJ2-5, is EAGVTQFPSHSVIEKGQTVTLRCDPISGHDNLYWYRRVMGKEIKFLLHFVKESKQDESGMPNNRFLAERTGGTYSTLKVQPAELEDSGVYFCASSLSGSETQYFGPGTRLLVL.

The rearrangement joins TRBV6-5 to TRBJ2-5; 10 bases align to TRBD2. Germline V gene data show CDR1 as MNHEY and CDR2 as SVGAGI. This CDR3 comprises 15 residues. V shed 5 bases and J 2 bases; nucleotides not matched to a gene: 5. CDR3 sequence: CASSPPAGGQETQYF. The CDR3 DNA follows: TGTGCCAGCAGTCCCCCAGCGGGGGGGCAAGAGACCCAGTACTTC.

The rearrangement joins TRBV6-6 to TRBJ1-5; no firm D call. Germline values: CDR1 MNHNY, CDR2 SVGAGI (reference sequence). The ends were cut back, 1 base at V and 6 bases at J, with 13 bases in the middle. The CDR3 extends over 15 amino acids. The CDR3 DNA reads TGTGCCAGCAGTTACTACCGGGAGGGTGGTCAGCCCCAGCATTTT. Protein product: CASSYYREGGQPQHF.

This clone was counted a single time. The chain combines TRBV27 with TRBJ1-6; 7 positions match TRBD1. Germline CDR1 MNHEY, CDR2 SMNVEV (reference sequence). The CDR3 is made up of 13 amino acids. With 8 bases clipped from V and 9 bases from J, the junction kept 7 bases outside the gene matches. In nucleotides, the CDR3 is TGTGCCAGCCGACAGGGTGTGGCTTCACCCCTCCACTTT. Translating gives CASRQGVASPLHF.

CDR3 sequence reads: CASSPRQGGDTEAFF. CDR3 nucleotide sequence: TGTGCCAGCTCACCCCGACAAGGGGGAGACACTGAAGCTTTCTTT. The rearrangement uses TRBV18 and TRBJ1-1; tentatively, D is TRBD1 (6 bases). Deletions cut 3 bases from V and 3 bases from J, with 14 bases between. This CDR3 region has 15 residues. Germline loops: CDR1 KGHSH, CDR2 LQKENI.

This rearrangement joins TRBV2 to TRBJ2-3; 12 positions agree with TRBD2. CDR1 is SNHLY, CDR2 FYNNEI, per germline. The length of the CDR3 is 16 residues. Unmatched junction bases numbered 5, after V lost 5 bases and J lost 2 bases. This chain's CDR3 is CASSRLAGEFTDTQYF. The CDR3 coding sequence is TGTGCCAGCAGTCGACTAGCGGGGGAATTCACAGATACGCAGTATTTT.

This clone appeared once. The CDR3 here is CASSTAVNTEAFF. DNA of the CDR3: TGTGCCAGCAGCACGGCGGTGAACACTGAAGCTTTCTTT. The chain couples TRBV3-1 (or the pseudogene TRBV3-2) to TRBJ1-1; no clear D. Trimming stripped 5 bases from V and 0 bases from J, with 7 bases between. This CDR3 is 13 amino acids long. Germline V lookup: CDR1 LGHDT, CDR2 YNNKEL (reference sequence).

This chain connects TRBV4-3 to TRBJ2-1; weak D call: TRBD2 (5 bases). The CDR3 sequence is 14 residues long. V gave up 4 bases and J gave up 2 bases, with 9 bases separating them. The V gene's germline CDR1 is LGHNA and CDR2 YSLEER. DNA of the CDR3: TGCGCCAGCAGCCCGCGACTAACCTACAATGAGCAGTTCTTC. Translation gives CASSPRLTYNEQFF.

This clone was seen a handful of times. The V call is TRBV7-2, the J call TRBJ2-4; D is perhaps TRBD2 (6 bases). CDR1 and CDR2 from the germline V gene are SGHTA and FQGNSA. The ends were cut back, 1 base at V and 15 bases at J, with 19 bases in the middle. The length of the CDR3 is 14 residues. The CDR3 nucleotides are TGTGCCAGCAGCTTAGGGGGGACCGGGAGCCGGGGGTACTTC. Translation: CASSLGGTGSRGYF.

The rearrangement joins TRBV7-6 to TRBJ1-6; 7 bases match TRBD1. This CDR3 comprises 15 residues. The V segment lost 4 bases and the J segment 8 bases; nucleotides outside the gene matches: 8. The germline V gene encodes CDR1 SGHVS and CDR2 FNYEAQ. The CDR3 DNA sequence: TGTGCCAGCAGCTCTTTAACAGGGGACCATTCACCCCTCCACTTT. Residues: CASSSLTGDHSPLHF.

The genes are TRBV9 and TRBJ2-5; D is undetermined. Per the germline V gene, CDR1 is SGDLS and CDR2 is YYNGEE. This CDR3 has 13 residues. V lost 5 bases and J 4 bases, leaving 12 bases between the germline ends. The CDR3 spells CASSAYGGETQYF. The CDR3 DNA follows: TGTGCCAGCAGTGCGTACGGCGGAGAGACCCAGTACTTC.

The gene calls are TRBV27 and TRBJ1-1, with D possibly matching TRBD1 (6 bases). This CDR3 comprises 14 residues. The V end lost 4 bases, the J end lost 4 bases, and 13 bases lay between the germline ends. From germline, CDR1 is MNHEY and CDR2 SMNVEV (reference sequence). In DNA, the CDR3 is TGTGCCAGCAGTTCCCCCGGACAGATCACTGAAGCTTTCTTT. Its translation: CASSSPGQITEAFF.

This chain joins TRBV29-1 and TRBJ1-1; 8 bases match TRBD1. CDR3 size: 13 residues. Germline-derived CDR1 and CDR2 are SQVTM and ANQGSEA. V was pared by 6 bases and J by 3 bases, with 6 bases of the junction left unmatched. CDR3 region: CSVARQGYTEAFF. The DNA for the CDR3 is TGCAGCGTCGCCAGACAGGGGTACACTGAAGCTTTCTTT.

The gene calls are TRBV27 and TRBJ2-3; TRBD1 agrees at 9 bases. CDR1 is MNHEY and CDR2 is SMNVEV in the germline V gene (reference sequence). The CDR3 runs 17 residues. The junction had 13 bases not matched to a gene; V was cut back by 5 bases and J by 4 bases. The DNA for the CDR3 is TGTGCCAGCAGTGAAATATCCGGGACAGGGAGTTCAGATACGCAGTATTTT. Its protein product is CASSEISGTGSSDTQYF.

The CDR3 loop reads CASSLGGLAGYNEQFF. The CDR3 DNA reads as TGTGCCAGCAGCTTAGGGGGACTAGCGGGATACAATGAGCAGTTCTTC. J is TRBJ2-1 and V is TRBV11-3; 13 nucleotides align to TRBD2. Germline V gene lookup returns CDR1 SGHNT and CDR2 YENEEA. The CDR3 sequence is 16 residues long. Trimming at V came to 1 base and at J to 4 bases, leaving 1 base not matched to a gene.

The chain carries TRBV19 and TRBJ2-2, with 7 positions matching TRBD1. From germline, CDR1 is LNHDA and CDR2 SQIVND (reference sequence). Germline trimming cut 8 bases from V and 8 bases from J; bases unmatched to any gene: 8. This CDR3 comprises 13 residues. This CDR3 reads CASGGQTRGELFF. CDR3 in DNA: TGTGCCAGTGGGGGACAGACCAGGGGGGAGCTGTTTTTT.